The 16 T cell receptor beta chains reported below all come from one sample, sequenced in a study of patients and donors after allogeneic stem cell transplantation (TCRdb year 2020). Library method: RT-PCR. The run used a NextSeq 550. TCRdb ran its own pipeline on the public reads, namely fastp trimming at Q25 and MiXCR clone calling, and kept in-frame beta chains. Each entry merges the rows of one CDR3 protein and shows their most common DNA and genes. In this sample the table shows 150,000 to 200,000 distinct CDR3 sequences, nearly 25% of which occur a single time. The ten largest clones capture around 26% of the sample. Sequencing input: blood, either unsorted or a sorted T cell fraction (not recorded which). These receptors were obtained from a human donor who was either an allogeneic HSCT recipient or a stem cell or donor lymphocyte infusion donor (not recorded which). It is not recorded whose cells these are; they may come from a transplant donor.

CDR3 sequence (DNA): TGTGCCAGTAGTATTCGGCTAGGATTGAATGAGCAGTTCTTC. Translation: CASSIRLGLNEQFF. J is TRBJ2-1 and V is TRBV19; D gene unclear. V gave up 3 bases and J gave up 7 bases, with 13 bases separating them. This CDR3 is 14 amino acids long. Looked up from germline, CDR1 is LNHDA and CDR2 is SQIVND (reference sequence).

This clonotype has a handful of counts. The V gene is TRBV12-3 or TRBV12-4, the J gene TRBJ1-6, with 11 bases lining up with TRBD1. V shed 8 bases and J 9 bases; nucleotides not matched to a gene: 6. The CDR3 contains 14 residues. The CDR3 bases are TGTGCCAGCTCCCGGACAGGGGGCGCTTCACCCCTCCACTTT. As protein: CASSRTGGASPLHF.

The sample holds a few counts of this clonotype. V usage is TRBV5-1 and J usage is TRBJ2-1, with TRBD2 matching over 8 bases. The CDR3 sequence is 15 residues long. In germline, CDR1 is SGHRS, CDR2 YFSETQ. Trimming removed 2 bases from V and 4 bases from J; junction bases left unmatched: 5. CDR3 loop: CASSLREGHYNEQFF. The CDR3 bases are TGCGCCAGCAGCTTACGGGAGGGCCATTACAATGAGCAGTTCTTC.

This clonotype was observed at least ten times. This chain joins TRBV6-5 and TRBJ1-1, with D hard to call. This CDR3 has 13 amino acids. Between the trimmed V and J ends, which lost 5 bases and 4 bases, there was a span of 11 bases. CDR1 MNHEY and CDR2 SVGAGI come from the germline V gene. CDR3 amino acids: CASSPKSGTEAFF. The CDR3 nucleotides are TGTGCCAGCAGTCCAAAAAGTGGCACTGAAGCTTTCTTT.

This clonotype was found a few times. The CDR3 nucleotides read TGTGCCAGCAGCATAGCGGGGGGCGTGAACTATGGCTACACCTTC. This codes for CASSIAGGVNYGYTF. The rearrangement links TRBV13 to TRBJ1-2; a weak D match, TRBD1 (6 bases). The CDR3 is made up of 15 amino acids. V dropped 5 bases and J dropped 2 bases, with 15 bases sitting between them. Germline V CDR1 and CDR2: PRHDT, FYEKMQ (reference sequence). The full variable domain, with the rest looked up from reference TRBV13 and TRBJ1-2, is AAGVIQSPRHLIKEKRETATLKCYPIPRHDTVYWYQQGPGQDPQFLISFYEKMQSDKGSIPDRFSAQQFSDYHSELNMSSLELGDSALYFCASSIAGGVNYGYTFGSGTRLTVV.

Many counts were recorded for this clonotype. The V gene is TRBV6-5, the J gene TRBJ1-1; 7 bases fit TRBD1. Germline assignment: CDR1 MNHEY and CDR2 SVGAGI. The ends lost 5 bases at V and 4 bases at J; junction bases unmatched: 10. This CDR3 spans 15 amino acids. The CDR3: CASSPSQGRGTEAFF. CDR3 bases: TGTGCCAGCAGTCCATCACAGGGGAGGGGCACTGAAGCTTTCTTT.

The CDR3 loop is CASSAEGFEQYF. CDR3 DNA sequence: TGTGCCAGCAGTGCTGAGGGTTTCGAGCAGTACTTC. V is TRBV6-1 and J is TRBJ2-7, with D possibly matching TRBD2 (5 bases). Between the trimmed V and J ends, which lost 4 bases and 6 bases, there was a span of 10 bases. Germline V gene data show CDR1 as MNHNS and CDR2 as SASEGT. CDR3 length: 12 residues.

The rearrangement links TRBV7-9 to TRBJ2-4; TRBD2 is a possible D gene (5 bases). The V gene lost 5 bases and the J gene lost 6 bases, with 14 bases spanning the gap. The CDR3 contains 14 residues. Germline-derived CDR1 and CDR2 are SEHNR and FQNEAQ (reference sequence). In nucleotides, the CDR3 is TGTGCCAGCAGCGAGGGTTCCAGCGTAAACATTCAGTACTTC. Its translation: CASSEGSSVNIQYF.

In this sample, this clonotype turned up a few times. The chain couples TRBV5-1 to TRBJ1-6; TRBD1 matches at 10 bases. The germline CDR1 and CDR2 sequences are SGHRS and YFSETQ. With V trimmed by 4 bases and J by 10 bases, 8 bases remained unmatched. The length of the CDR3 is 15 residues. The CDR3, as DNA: TGCGCCAGCAGCCTCGCCGGGACAGGGGAATCACCCCTCCACTTT. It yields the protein CASSLAGTGESPLHF.

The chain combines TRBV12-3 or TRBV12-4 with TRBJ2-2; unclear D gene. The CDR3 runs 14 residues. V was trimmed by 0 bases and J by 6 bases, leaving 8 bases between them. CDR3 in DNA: TGTGCCAGCAGTTTAGCGCTAGTCCCCGGGGAGCTGTTTTTT. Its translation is CASSLALVPGELFF.

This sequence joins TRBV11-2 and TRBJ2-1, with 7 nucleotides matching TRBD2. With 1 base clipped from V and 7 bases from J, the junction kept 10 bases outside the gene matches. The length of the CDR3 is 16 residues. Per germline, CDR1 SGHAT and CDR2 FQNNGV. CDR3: CASSLVWSGRRNEQFF. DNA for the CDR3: TGTGCCAGCAGCTTAGTTTGGTCCGGGAGGAGGAATGAGCAGTTCTTC.

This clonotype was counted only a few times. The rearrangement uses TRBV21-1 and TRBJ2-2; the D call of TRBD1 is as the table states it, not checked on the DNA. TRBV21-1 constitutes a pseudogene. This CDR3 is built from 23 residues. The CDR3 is CASSKARGLRRGKEQTNTGELFF. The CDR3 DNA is TGTGCCAGCAGCAAAGCTCGAGGTCTCCGCCGGGGAAAGGAACAAACGAACACCGGGGAGCTGTTTTTT.

The CDR3 sequence is CASSGGPTYEQYF. The CDR3 DNA reads TGTGCCAGCAGCGGAGGACCGACCTACGAGCAGTACTTC. The chain uses TRBV9 and TRBJ2-7; the D is unclear. Germline V gene lookup returns CDR1 SGDLS and CDR2 YYNGEE. V lost 3 bases to trimming and J lost 2 bases, with 9 bases between them. The CDR3 runs to 13 residues.

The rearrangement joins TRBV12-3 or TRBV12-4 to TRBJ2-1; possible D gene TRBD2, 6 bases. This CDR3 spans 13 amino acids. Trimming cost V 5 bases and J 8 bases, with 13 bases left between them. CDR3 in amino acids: CASSRRGEDEQFF. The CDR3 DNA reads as TGTGCCAGCAGTAGGCGGGGCGAGGATGAGCAGTTCTTC.

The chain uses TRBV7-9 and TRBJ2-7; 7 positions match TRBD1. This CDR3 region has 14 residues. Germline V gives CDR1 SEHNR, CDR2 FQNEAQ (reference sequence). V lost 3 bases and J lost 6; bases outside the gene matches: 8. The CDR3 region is CASSFAEGAFEQYF. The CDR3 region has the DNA TGTGCCAGCAGCTTTGCAGAGGGGGCTTTCGAGCAGTACTTC.

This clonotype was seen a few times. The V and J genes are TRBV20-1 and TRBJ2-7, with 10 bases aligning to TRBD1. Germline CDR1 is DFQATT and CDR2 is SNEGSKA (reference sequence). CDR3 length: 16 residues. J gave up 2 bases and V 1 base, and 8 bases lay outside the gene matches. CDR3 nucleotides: TGCAGTGCTAGAGTGTTAGGGACAGGGGTTACCTACGAGCAGTACTTC. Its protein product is CSARVLGTGVTYEQYF.